Each of the 21 T cell receptor beta chains below was sequenced from the same sample in a study of blood T cell repertoires in COVID-19. The data were produced by immunoSEQ multiplex PCR, yet TCRdb's version contains in-frame clones alone and is incomplete. The profile shows roughly 250,000 clones, 80% to 85% of them singletons. Input material: peripheral blood. The receptors were gathered from a woman aged 55-70 years with active or convalescent COVID-19.

The chain carries TRBV5-1 and TRBJ1-1, with a possible D match to TRBD1 (5 bases). Germline V gene lookup returns CDR1 SGHRS and CDR2 YFSETQ. The CDR3 extends over 13 amino acids. V was clipped by 4 bases and J by 1 base, with 8 bases between them. The CDR3 coding sequence is TGCGCCAGCAGCACCGGACAGAACACTGAAGCTTTCTTT. This encodes CASSTGQNTEAFF.

The chain uses TRBV28 and TRBJ2-2; D uncertain. The CDR3 covers 15 residues. V lost 7 bases, J lost 1 base, and 13 bases lay in between. Germline CDR1 is MDHEN and CDR2 is SYDVKM. CDR3 in DNA: TGTGCCAGCACCACTACGAGCCAGAACACCGGGGAGCTGTTTTTT. Translating it yields CASTTTSQNTGELFF. Full variable domain (rest looked up from reference TRBV28 and TRBJ2-2): DVKVTQSSRYLVKRTGEKVFLECVQDMDHENMFWYRQDPGLGLRLIYFSYDVKMKEKGDIPEGYSVSREKKERFSLILESASTNQTSMYLCASTTTSQNTGELFFGEGSRLTVL.

Remarks on this clone: Different DNA sequences within this sample yield the same CDR3. CDR3 nucleotide sequence: TGTGCCAGCAGAGACAGGGTCGGGGATCAGCCCCAGCATTTT. It encodes CASRDRVGDQPQHF. The chain employs TRBV6-6 and TRBJ1-5; 7 bases map to TRBD1. The CDR3 consists of 14 residues. The junction had 7 bases not matched to a gene; V was cut back by 6 bases and J by 5 bases. Looked up from germline, CDR1 is MNHNY and CDR2 is SVGAGI (reference sequence).

The chain employs TRBV30 and TRBJ2-1; 7 bases agree with TRBD1. The CDR3 has 16 amino acids. Trimming took 0 bases from V and 2 from J; bases not matched to a gene: 7. Germline V CDR1 and CDR2: GTSNPN, SVGIG (reference sequence). The CDR3 DNA is TGTGCCTGGAGTGTACGAGGGGGCCCTACCTACAATGAGCAGTTCTTC. It is translated as CAWSVRGGPTYNEQFF.

This clone has a handful of counts. The chain carries TRBV6-5 and TRBJ1-4; D is ambiguous. Germline assignment: CDR1 MNHEY and CDR2 SVGAGI. Trimming took 7 bases from V and 7 from J, leaving 19 bases between them. This CDR3 contains 15 residues. CDR3 sequence: CASTSWEVPGEKLFF. The DNA of the CDR3 is TGTGCCAGCACCTCCTGGGAGGTCCCCGGTGAAAAACTGTTTTTT.

The rearrangement uses TRBV30 and TRBJ1-5; tentative D call: TRBD1 (5 bases). Trimming removed 0 bases at V and 5 bases at J, with 11 bases between. The V gene's germline CDR1 is GTSNPN and CDR2 SVGIG (reference sequence). This CDR3 has 14 residues. In DNA form, the CDR3 reads TGTGCCTGGAGTGTAACCAGGGATGATCAGCCCCAGCATTTT. Its translation is CAWSVTRDDQPQHF.

J is TRBJ2-3 and V is TRBV12-5, with 9 bases identical to TRBD1. The ends lost 0 bases at V and 3 bases at J; junction bases unmatched: 4. The CDR3 sequence is 16 residues long. The germline CDR1 and CDR2 sequences are LGHNT and FRNRAP. The CDR3 region has the DNA TGTGCTAGTGGTTTGGTACCGGGACAGGGAACAGATACGCAGTATTTT. It yields the protein CASGLVPGQGTDTQYF. The whole variable domain, remainder taken from reference TRBV12-5 and TRBJ2-3, is DARVTQTPRHKVTEMGQEVTMRCQPILGHNTVFWYRQTMMQGLELLAYFRNRAPLDDSGMPKDRFSAEMPDATLATLKIQPSEPRDSAVYFCASGLVPGQGTDTQYFGPGTRLTVL.

The chain couples TRBV30 to TRBJ1-5, with 7 bases that match TRBD1. V shed 2 bases, J shed 0 bases, and the junction held 4 bases outside the gene matches. CDR1 and CDR2 (germline): GTSNPN, SVGIG (reference sequence). The CDR3 spans 15 residues. The CDR3 nucleotides are TGTGCCTGGAGTCGGGACAGACATAGCAATCAGCCCCAGCATTTT. Its protein product is CAWSRDRHSNQPQHF.

The V and J genes are TRBV30 and TRBJ1-6, with D unresolved. V shed 1 base and J shed 4 bases, with 11 bases lying between them. Germline V gene data show CDR1 as GTSNPN and CDR2 as SVGIG (reference sequence). The CDR3 covers 15 residues. CDR3 residues: CAWSADTLYNSPLHF. The CDR3 DNA reads as TGTGCCTGGAGTGCAGACACCTTATATAATTCACCCCTCCACTTT.

This clone was recorded only once. DNA of the CDR3: TGTGCCAGCAGCTTAGGGGGAGGCCCTTTCTATGGCTACACCTTC. Translating gives CASSLGGGPFYGYTF. This chain connects TRBV11-2 to TRBJ1-2, with D unresolved. The germline CDR1 and CDR2 sequences are SGHAT and FQNNGV. The CDR3 covers 15 residues. With 1 base removed from V and 4 bases from J, the gap between germline ends came to 13 bases.

The V call is TRBV9, the J call TRBJ1-4; D not resolved. CDR3 size: 15 residues. Germline V CDR1 and CDR2: SGDLS, YYNGEE. Trimming shortened V by 0 bases and J by 7 bases, and 13 bases separated the two germline ends. DNA of the CDR3: TGTGCCAGCAGCGTAGCTCTCGGGAATGGTGAAAAACTGTTTTTT. Its translation is CASSVALGNGEKLFF.

The rearrangement links TRBV7-9 to TRBJ2-3; TRBD1 is a possible D gene (6 bases). In germline, CDR1 is SEHNR, CDR2 FQNEAQ (reference sequence). The V end lost 6 bases, the J end lost 4 bases, and 14 bases lay between the germline ends. The CDR3 consists of 14 residues. CDR3 in amino acids: CASSTGSDPDTQYF. CDR3 nucleotide sequence: TGTGCCAGCAGTACAGGGAGCGACCCAGATACGCAGTATTTT.

J is TRBJ2-2 and V is TRBV5-4, with 7 bases identical to TRBD1. Germline lookup yields CDR1 SGHNT and CDR2 YYREEE (reference sequence). V gave up 3 bases and J gave up 4 bases; unmatched junction bases: 0. This CDR3 is built from 13 residues. CDR3 loop: CASSWDSTGELFF. The CDR3 DNA sequence: TGTGCCAGCAGCTGGGACAGCACCGGGGAGCTGTTTTTT. Drawing the rest from reference TRBV5-4 and TRBJ2-2, the complete variable domain is ETGVTQSPTHLIKTRGQQVTLRCSSQSGHNTVSWYQQALGQGPQFIFQYYREEENGRGNFPPRFSGLQFPNYSSELNVNALELDDSALYLCASSWDSTGELFFGEGSRLTVL.

The chain joins TRBV6-5 to TRBJ1-5; TRBD1 matches at 8 bases. The junction had 9 bases not matched to a gene; V was cut back by 4 bases and J by 7 bases. Germline V lookup: CDR1 MNHEY, CDR2 SVGAGI. The CDR3 has 15 residues. CDR3 nucleotide sequence: TGTGCCAGCAGTTCCGACAGGGGCCCGACGCAGCCCCAGCATTTT. Translating it yields CASSSDRGPTQPQHF.

The J gene is TRBJ1-1, the V gene TRBV18; the match to TRBD1 covers 8 bases. V shed 1 base and J 5 bases; nucleotides not matched to a gene: 9. The CDR3 is 16 amino acids. Germline values: CDR1 KGHSH, CDR2 LQKENI. The CDR3 sequence: CASSPQGTGGKTEAFF. The CDR3 DNA is TGTGCCAGCTCACCACAAGGGACAGGAGGTAAAACTGAAGCTTTCTTT.

The CDR3 region is CASSQDRGSFHEQFF. CDR3 in DNA: TGCGCCAGCAGCCAAGATCGTGGTAGCTTCCATGAGCAGTTCTTC. This chain links TRBV4-3 with TRBJ2-1; no definite D call. Germline loops: CDR1 LGHNA, CDR2 YSLEER. The V gene lost 0 bases and the J gene lost 8 bases, with 14 bases spanning the gap. The CDR3 spans 15 residues.

The chain recombines TRBV5-6 with TRBJ1-2; D gene unclear. The CDR3 consists of 13 residues. Germline CDR1 SGHDT, CDR2 YYEEEE. Trimming stripped 4 bases from V and 3 bases from J, with 10 bases between. CDR3 in DNA: TGTGCCAGCAGCCCCCCGGGTTACTATGGCTACACCTTC. This translates into CASSPPGYYGYTF.

V is TRBV2 and J is TRBJ1-2, with D unresolved. There are 15 residues in the CDR3. Between the trimmed V and J ends, which lost 6 bases and 3 bases, there was a span of 17 bases. Germline V gives CDR1 SNHLY, CDR2 FYNNEI. CDR3 nucleotide sequence: TGTGCCAGCAGCCCTACCGACCAGGCGTACTATGGCTACACCTTC. Translation gives CASSPTDQAYYGYTF.

This clone was counted once. The rearrangement uses TRBV5-1 and TRBJ2-1; 9 nucleotides match TRBD1. The trim removed 0 bases at V and 4 bases at J, leaving 2 bases unmatched. This CDR3 comprises 15 residues. Germline CDR1 is SGHRS and CDR2 is YFSETQ. CDR3 in DNA: TGCGCCAGCAGCTTGGGACAGGGGGAATACAATGAGCAGTTCTTC. Amino acids: CASSLGQGEYNEQFF.

This clone was detected only a few times. This chain connects TRBV5-5 to TRBJ1-4; D unresolved. This CDR3 comprises 13 residues. The V and J ends lost 2 bases and 8 bases respectively, with 10 bases between them. Germline V gene data show CDR1 as SGHKS and CDR2 as YYEKEE (reference sequence). The CDR3 coding sequence is TGTGCCAGCAGCTTCCCGGGTGGCGAAAAACTGTTTTTT. As protein: CASSFPGGEKLFF.

The genes are TRBV9 and TRBJ2-3; no definite D call. Germline values: CDR1 SGDLS, CDR2 YYNGEE. With 0 bases removed from V and 2 bases from J, the gap between germline ends came to 10 bases. This CDR3 spans 15 amino acids. CDR3 loop: CASSVAGGFTDTQYF. Here the CDR3 DNA reads TGTGCCAGCAGCGTAGCTGGTGGCTTCACAGATACGCAGTATTTT.